The T cell receptor (beta chain) described here comes from a study of brain metastases from non-small cell lung cancer. Germline assignment: CDR1 LNHDA and CDR2 SQIVND (reference sequence). With V trimmed by 6 bases and J by 5 bases, 8 bases remained unmatched. This CDR3 contains 15 residues. Produced via immunoSEQ multiplex PCR; TCRdb's table is partial and in-frame only. The sample carries 950 or so clones, roughly nine tenths recorded once. The source material was tumor-adjacent normal tissue. The V and J genes are TRBV19 and TRBJ2-3; TRBD2 matches at 10 bases. The clonotype was recovered from a donor at least 40 years old with non-small cell lung cancer. CDR3 residues: CASSTSGTRGDTQYF. CDR3 sequence (DNA): TGTGCCAGTAGCACTAGCGGGACCCGTGGAGATACGCAGTATTTT.